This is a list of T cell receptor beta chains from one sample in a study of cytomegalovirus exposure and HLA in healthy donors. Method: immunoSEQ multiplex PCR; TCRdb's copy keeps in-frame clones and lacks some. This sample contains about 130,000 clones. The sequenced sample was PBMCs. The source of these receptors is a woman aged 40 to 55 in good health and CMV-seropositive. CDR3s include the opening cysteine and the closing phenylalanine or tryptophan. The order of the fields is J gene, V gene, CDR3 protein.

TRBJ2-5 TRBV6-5 CASSLSGAQETQYF
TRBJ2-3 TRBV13 CASSPLTGGTDTQYF
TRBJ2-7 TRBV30 CAWSDGVSYEQYF
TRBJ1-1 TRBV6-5 CASSYSWGQSREAFF
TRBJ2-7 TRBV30 CAWGVGLAGMYEQYF
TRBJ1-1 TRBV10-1 CASSEYREGTEAFF
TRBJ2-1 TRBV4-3 CASSLRGGLNNEQFF
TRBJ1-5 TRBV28 CASNPSGQTYQPQHF
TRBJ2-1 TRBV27 CASRLLASSYNEQFF
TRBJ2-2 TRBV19 CAGGETGELFF
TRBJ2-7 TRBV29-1 CSVDFSKGLAGPYEQYF
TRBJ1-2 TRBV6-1 CASSERSLGYTF
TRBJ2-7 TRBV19 CASSDSGRVHLYEQYF
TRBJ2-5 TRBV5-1 CASSLVLLVGGLETQYF
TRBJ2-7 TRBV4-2 CASSQGTAGVYEQYF